The 30 T cell receptor beta chains below come from one sample, sequenced in a study of T cells and Merkel cell carcinoma outcomes. Method: immunoSEQ multiplex PCR; TCRdb's copy keeps in-frame clones and lacks some. The data contain 140 or so clones, 80% to 90% of them singletons. The sequencing input was tumor tissue from Merkel cell carcinoma. The receptors come from a human donor with Merkel cell carcinoma.

V gene TRBV21-1 combines with J gene TRBJ2-7. TRBV21-1 is a pseudogene segment. The CDR3 has 15 amino acids. CDR3 sequence (DNA): TGTGCCAGCAGCAAAAGTTTTAGGGGGGCCTACGAGCAGTACTTC. It yields the protein CASSKSFRGAYEQYF.

This clone was seen only a few times. The chain carries TRBV14 and TRBJ2-7, with D hard to call. Trimming removed 0 bases from V and 7 bases from J, with 7 bases in between. CDR3 length: 12 residues. Germline V CDR1 and CDR2: SGHDN, FVKESK. The CDR3 reads CASSQDRKEQYF. DNA of the CDR3: TGTGCCAGCAGCCAAGATCGCAAAGAGCAGTACTTC.

The V and J genes are TRBV2 and TRBJ2-5; D uncertain. Germline CDR1 SNHLY, CDR2 FYNNEI. The V end lost 2 bases, the J end lost 4 bases, and 8 bases lay between the germline ends. This CDR3 is built from 13 residues. The CDR3 spells CASSEPGPETQYF. CDR3 nucleotides: TGTGCCAGCAGTGAACCTGGCCCAGAGACCCAGTACTTC.

The V and J genes are TRBV13 and TRBJ2-3, with TRBD2 identical over 7 bases. Germline CDR1 and CDR2: PRHDT and FYEKMQ (reference sequence). The CDR3 length is 17 residues. J gave up 5 bases and V 5 bases, and 16 bases lay outside the gene matches. CDR3 sequence: CASSRSSHGGDGDTQYF. The CDR3 DNA is TGTGCCAGCAGCCGGTCATCTCATGGGGGGGACGGAGATACGCAGTATTTT.

The chain recombines TRBV4-1 with TRBJ2-5; 10 nucleotides line up with TRBD1. The V and J ends lost 0 bases and 5 bases, in that order; junction bases with no gene match: 6. Germline CDR1 MGHRA, CDR2 YSYEKL. The CDR3 sequence is 16 residues long. The CDR3 loop is CASSQEWGQGSETQYF. CDR3 coding DNA: TGCGCCAGCAGCCAAGAGTGGGGACAGGGGTCCGAGACCCAGTACTTC.

This clone was counted only a few times. This chain joins TRBV13 and TRBJ1-1; perhaps TRBD1 as D (6 bases). This CDR3 has 11 amino acids. The V end lost 6 bases, the J end lost 7 bases, and 9 bases lay between the germline ends. The germline V gene has CDR1 PRHDT and CDR2 FYEKMQ (reference sequence). The CDR3 sequence: CASSWGLEAFF. The DNA of the CDR3 is TGTGCCAGCAGTTGGGGGCTTGAAGCTTTCTTT.

V and J are TRBV6-5 and TRBJ1-5, with 7 bases fitting TRBD1. The CDR3 spans 14 residues. With V trimmed by 5 bases and J by 6 bases, 7 bases remained unmatched. CDR1 is MNHEY, CDR2 SVGAGI, per germline. The CDR3 DNA reads TGTGCCAGCAGTGCCGGGACAGCCTCTCAGCCCCAGCATTTT. Translation gives CASSAGTASQPQHF.

The rearrangement joins TRBV4-1 to TRBJ2-3; D unclear. Per the germline V gene, CDR1 is MGHRA and CDR2 is YSYEKL. The CDR3 length is 14 residues. The V and J ends lost 7 bases and 2 bases respectively, with 13 bases between them. In nucleotides, the CDR3 is TGCGCCAGCACCCTTCACGCGTTCACAGATACGCAGTATTTT. Translated, it gives CASTLHAFTDTQYF.

V usage is TRBV29-1 and J usage is TRBJ1-2, with D uncertain. Trimming left V 8 bases short and J 0 bases short, with 10 bases between. Germline V gene data show CDR1 as SQVTM and CDR2 as ANQGSEA. The CDR3 has 12 amino acids. This CDR3 is CSTRSTNYGYTF. CDR3 nucleotide sequence: TGCAGCACGCGGAGTACTAACTATGGCTACACCTTC.

The gene calls are TRBV5-1 and TRBJ2-3; D is unclear. Trimming took 2 bases from V and 0 from J, leaving 1 base between them. Germline assignment: CDR1 SGHRS and CDR2 YFSETQ. The CDR3 consists of 12 residues. CDR3 amino acids: CASSLSTDTQYF. The CDR3 nucleotides are TGCGCCAGCAGCTTAAGCACAGATACGCAGTATTTT.

This chain links TRBV7-8 with TRBJ1-1; D unresolved. The germline CDR1 and CDR2 sequences are SGHVS and FQNEAQ. The CDR3 length is 11 residues. Trimming took 2 bases from V and 8 from J, leaving 6 bases between them. The CDR3 nucleotides read TGTGCCAGCAGCTTAACCCGGGAAGCTTTCTTT. This codes for CASSLTREAFF. The complete variable domain, with remaining parts taken from reference TRBV7-8 and TRBJ1-1, reads GAGVSQSPRYKVAKRGQDVALRCDPISGHVSLFWYQQALGQGPEFLTYFQNEAQLDKSGLPSDRFFAERPEGSVSTLKIQRTQQEDSAVYLCASSLTREAFFGQGTRLTVV.

The genes are TRBV18 and TRBJ1-1; D perhaps matches TRBD1 (6 bases). Germline CDR1 reads KGHSH; CDR2 reads LQKENI. Deletions cut 5 bases from V and 4 bases from J, with 11 bases between. The CDR3 has 13 residues. The CDR3: CASSVQGGTEAFF. As DNA, the CDR3 is TGTGCCAGCTCAGTACAGGGTGGCACTGAAGCTTTCTTT.

This chain links TRBV29-1 with TRBJ1-2; the D gene is possibly TRBD1 (5 bases). This CDR3 region has 11 residues. The ends were cut back, 4 bases at V and 4 bases at J, with 7 bases in the middle. Germline loops: CDR1 SQVTM, CDR2 ANQGSEA. This chain's CDR3 is CSVAGIYGYTF. CDR3 bases: TGCAGCGTTGCAGGGATCTATGGCTACACCTTC. The full variable domain, its missing parts supplied by reference TRBV29-1 and TRBJ1-2, is SAVISQKPSRDICQRGTSLTIQCQVDSQVTMMFWYRQQPGQSLTLIATANQGSEATYESGFVIDKFPISRPNLTFSTLTVSNMSPEDSSIYLCSVAGIYGYTFGSGTRLTVV.

The chain employs TRBV7-2 and TRBJ2-1; 7 bases are shared with TRBD1. CDR1 is SGHTA and CDR2 is FQGNSA in the germline V gene. V gave up 5 bases and J gave up 7 bases; unmatched junction bases: 8. This CDR3 contains 14 residues. The chain's CDR3 is CASSTRQGQNEQFF. CDR3 in DNA: TGTGCCAGCAGCACAAGACAGGGTCAGAATGAGCAGTTCTTC. Together with reference TRBV7-2 and TRBJ2-1, the CDR3 gives the full variable domain: GAGVSQSPSNKVTEKGKDVELRCDPISGHTALYWYRQSLGQGLEFLIYFQGNSAPDKSGLPSDRFSAERTGGSVSTLTIQRTQQEDSAVYLCASSTRQGQNEQFFGPGTRLTVL.

V and J are TRBV6-5 and TRBJ2-7; tentative D call: TRBD1 (5 bases). Germline CDR1 and CDR2: MNHEY and SVGAGI. Trimming removed 4 bases at V and 2 bases at J, with 15 bases between. This CDR3 region has 15 residues. The CDR3 loop reads CASSFNGQAPYEQYF. DNA of the CDR3: TGTGCCAGCAGTTTCAACGGACAAGCTCCCTACGAGCAGTACTTC.

The J gene is TRBJ2-5, the V gene TRBV29-1, with TRBD2 as a possible D gene (5 bases). The CDR3 sequence is 12 residues long. The V end lost 5 bases, the J end lost 0 bases, and 7 bases lay between the germline ends. Germline V gene lookup returns CDR1 SQVTM and CDR2 ANQGSEA. The CDR3 is CSVSGNQETQYF. The DNA of the CDR3 is TGCAGCGTTTCCGGGAACCAAGAGACCCAGTACTTC.

This sequence joins TRBV2 and TRBJ2-7; the match to TRBD1 covers 10 bases. The CDR3 totals 12 residues. CDR1 and CDR2 (germline): SNHLY, FYNNEI. Germline trimming cut 10 bases from V and 8 bases from J; bases unmatched to any gene: 8. CDR3 coding DNA: TGTGCCACCTCAGGACAGGGGGAGAAGCAGTACTTC. Amino acids: CATSGQGEKQYF. The complete variable domain, with remaining parts taken from reference TRBV2 and TRBJ2-7, reads EPEVTQTPSHQVTQMGQEVILRCVPISNHLYFYWYRQILGQKVEFLVSFYNNEISEKSEIFDDQFSVERPDGSNFTLKIRSTKLEDSAMYFCATSGQGEKQYFGPGTRLTVT.

V usage is TRBV18 and J usage is TRBJ2-7, with no clear D. The CDR3 spans 12 residues. With 0 bases removed from V and 7 bases from J, the gap between germline ends came to 7 bases. Germline V gene data show CDR1 as KGHSH and CDR2 as LQKENI. The CDR3: CASSPPSGEQYF. As DNA, the CDR3 is TGTGCCAGCTCACCACCGTCTGGGGAGCAGTACTTC.

This clone has a single count. The chain uses TRBV30 and TRBJ2-7; TRBD2 matches 10 bases. CDR3 length: 15 residues. Germline V CDR1 and CDR2: GTSNPN, SVGIG (reference sequence). Trimming cost V 2 bases and J 1 base; bases outside gene matches: 5. This CDR3 reads CAWSPASGGSYEQYF. The CDR3 DNA reads TGTGCCTGGAGTCCTGCTAGCGGGGGTTCCTACGAGCAGTACTTC.

The rearrangement links TRBV15 to TRBJ2-1, with a weak D call TRBD1 (6 bases). V lost 1 base, J lost 9 bases, and 16 bases lay in between. Germline CDR1 and CDR2: LNHNV and YYDKDF (reference sequence). CDR3 size: 15 residues. The CDR3 spells CATSRGRFRGGEQFF. As DNA, the CDR3 is TGTGCCACCAGCAGAGGCCGGTTCAGGGGTGGTGAGCAGTTCTTC.

The gene calls are TRBV12-1 and TRBJ2-6; the table's D call, TRBD1, was not checked against the DNA. TRBV12-1 represents a pseudogene. The CDR3 loop spans 18 amino acids. The CDR3: CASSYDNVGQSRANVLTF. The CDR3 region has the DNA TGTGCCAGCAGCTACGATAATGTAGGACAAAGTCGGGCCAACGTCCTGACTTTC.

The J gene is TRBJ1-1, the V gene TRBV6-5, with D unresolved. V shed 5 bases and J shed 3 bases, with 10 bases lying between them. The V gene's germline CDR1 is MNHEY and CDR2 SVGAGI. This CDR3 has 13 residues. CDR3: CASSSEVDTEAFF. CDR3 nucleotide sequence: TGTGCCAGCAGTAGCGAGGTTGACACTGAAGCTTTCTTT.

This sequence joins TRBV28 and TRBJ2-5; D gene unclear. This CDR3 has 13 residues. CDR1 and CDR2 from the germline V gene are MDHEN and SYDVKM. With 7 bases removed from V and 0 bases from J, the gap between germline ends came to 9 bases. The CDR3 nucleotides are TGTGCCAGCAAATACTCATACCAAGAGACCCAGTACTTC. This translates into CASKYSYQETQYF.

The genes are TRBV28 and TRBJ2-7; TRBD2 matches 8 bases. This CDR3 is built from 14 residues. CDR1 is MDHEN and CDR2 is SYDVKM in the germline V gene. V lost 8 bases, J lost 6 bases, and 12 bases stayed unmatched. The CDR3 here is CASSGGVTSGEQYF. The CDR3, as DNA: TGTGCCAGCTCCGGGGGGGTGACTTCCGGCGAGCAGTACTTC.

As to this clone: A read error may account for a junction end that differs from germline. The chain joins TRBV5-6 to TRBJ2-6; the D is unclear. The CDR3 has 17 amino acids. Germline CDR1 is SGHDT and CDR2 is YYEEEE. The CDR3 protein is CASILSNSHKSGQRPDF. The CDR3 DNA reads TGTGCCAGCATCTTGTCCAATAGTCACAAGTCGGGCCAACGTCCTGATTTC.

The chain joins TRBV6-4 to TRBJ2-3; TRBD1 aligns across 7 bases. Germline V gives CDR1 MRHNA, CDR2 SNTAGT. This CDR3 spans 14 amino acids. V dropped 7 bases and J dropped 2; count of bases not matched to a gene: 6. DNA for the CDR3: TGTGCCAGCACAGACAGGGTGTCCACAGATACGCAGTATTTT. This gives the protein CASTDRVSTDTQYF.

This clone appeared a single time. V usage is TRBV5-1 and J usage is TRBJ1-1, with D possibly being TRBD1 (6 bases). The V end was cut by 4 bases, the J end by 5 bases, with 15 bases between. The CDR3 runs to 14 residues. The germline V gene encodes CDR1 SGHRS and CDR2 YFSETQ. CDR3 region: CASSVSGTTTEAFF. CDR3 DNA: TGCGCCAGCAGCGTCTCCGGGACAACGACTGAAGCTTTCTTT.

The chain recombines TRBV6-5 with TRBJ1-2; 9 nucleotides match TRBD1. CDR1 and CDR2 (germline): MNHEY, SVGAGI. This CDR3 contains 13 residues. The V and J ends lost 4 bases and 6 bases, in that order; junction bases with no gene match: 3. This CDR3 reads CASSSTGGNGYTF. CDR3 coding DNA: TGTGCCAGCAGTTCGACAGGGGGGAATGGCTACACCTTC.

The rearrangement uses TRBV7-9 and TRBJ1-5, with 8 bases identical to TRBD1. The CDR3 consists of 14 residues. Germline CDR1 reads SEHNR; CDR2 reads FQNEAQ (reference sequence). V lost 4 bases to trimming and J lost 7 bases; unmatched junction nucleotides: 6. CDR3 nucleotide sequence: TGTGCCAGCAGCTGGGACAGGAAGGACCAGCCCCAGCATTTT. Translating it yields CASSWDRKDQPQHF.

The chain has TRBV15 and TRBJ1-1, with 8 bases aligning to TRBD1. CDR3 length equals 16 residues. J gave up 7 bases and V 5 bases, and 15 bases lay outside the gene matches. The V gene's germline CDR1 is LNHNV and CDR2 YYDKDF (reference sequence). The CDR3 DNA is TGTGCCACCAGCCGGGACAGGCCATCCCTGGGGATTGAAGCTTTCTTT. It encodes CATSRDRPSLGIEAFF. The whole variable domain, remainder taken from reference TRBV15 and TRBJ1-1, is DAMVIQNPRYQVTQFGKPVTLSCSQTLNHNVMYWYQQKSSQAPKLLFHYYDKDFNNEADTPDNFQSRRPNTSFCFLDIRSPGLGDTAMYLCATSRDRPSLGIEAFFGQGTRLTVV.